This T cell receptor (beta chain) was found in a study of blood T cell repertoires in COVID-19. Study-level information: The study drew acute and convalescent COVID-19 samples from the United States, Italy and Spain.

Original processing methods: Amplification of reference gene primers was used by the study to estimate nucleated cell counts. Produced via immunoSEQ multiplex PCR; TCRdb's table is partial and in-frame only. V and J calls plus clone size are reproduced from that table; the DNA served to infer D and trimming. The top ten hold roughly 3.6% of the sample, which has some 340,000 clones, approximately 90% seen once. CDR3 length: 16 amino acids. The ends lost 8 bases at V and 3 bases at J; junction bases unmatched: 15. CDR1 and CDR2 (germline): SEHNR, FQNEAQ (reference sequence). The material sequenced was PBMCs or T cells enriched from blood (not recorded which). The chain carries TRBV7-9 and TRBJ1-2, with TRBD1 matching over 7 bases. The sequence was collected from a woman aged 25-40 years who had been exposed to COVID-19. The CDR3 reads CASSLPEGAIYYGYTF. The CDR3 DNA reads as TGTGCCAGCTCTCTCCCTGAGGGGGCCATTTACTATGGCTACACCTTC.